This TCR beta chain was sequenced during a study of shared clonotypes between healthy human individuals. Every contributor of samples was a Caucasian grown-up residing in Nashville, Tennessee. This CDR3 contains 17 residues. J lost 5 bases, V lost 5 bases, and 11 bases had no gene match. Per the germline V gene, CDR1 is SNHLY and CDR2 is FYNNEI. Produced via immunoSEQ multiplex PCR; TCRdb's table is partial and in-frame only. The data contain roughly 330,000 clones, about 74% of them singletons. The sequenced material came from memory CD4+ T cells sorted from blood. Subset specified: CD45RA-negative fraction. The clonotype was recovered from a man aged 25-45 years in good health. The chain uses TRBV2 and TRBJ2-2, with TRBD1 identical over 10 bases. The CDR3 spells CASSTMTGGFFTGELFF. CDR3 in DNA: TGTGCCAGCAGTACCATGACAGGGGGCTTTTTTACCGGGGAGCTGTTTTTT.